A single sample is the source of the 30 T cell receptor beta chains below, sequenced in a study of blood T cell repertoires in COVID-19. Sequencing was performed with immunoSEQ multiplex PCR; in TCRdb, only in-frame clones are kept and a portion is missing. The sample shows fewer than 250,000 clones, 86% of them seen only once. The sequenced sample was PBMCs or T cells enriched from blood (not recorded which). Every receptor here comes from a woman aged 35 to 49 in a cohort exposed to, infected with or recovered from COVID-19 (not recorded which).

The chain has TRBV6-6 and TRBJ2-1; D remains ambiguous. The germline V and J ends were trimmed by 6 bases and 5 bases, with 8 bases remaining between them. The CDR3 has 12 amino acids. The germline V gene encodes CDR1 MNHNY and CDR2 SVGAGI (reference sequence). The CDR3 here is CASSPGDNEQFF. CDR3 nucleotides: TGTGCCAGCAGCCCCGGTGACAATGAGCAGTTCTTC.

This clone appeared a few times. The chain joins TRBV21-1 to TRBJ1-2; the table gives TRBD1 as D, unverified against the DNA. TRBV21-1 is a listed pseudogene. The CDR3 extends over 16 amino acids. The CDR3 sequence is CASSYRNRGIGYGYTF. CDR3 nucleotide sequence: TGTGCCAGCAGTTACCGTAACAGGGGAATTGGATATGGCTACACCTTC.

CDR3 in DNA: TGCGCCAGCAGCTTAGCAGGGCCTAACTATGGCTACACCTTC. Amino acid sequence: CASSLAGPNYGYTF. The rearrangement uses TRBV5-1 and TRBJ1-2, with D possibly TRBD1 on 5 matching bases. Trimming stripped 2 bases from V and 0 bases from J, with 8 bases between. CDR1 and CDR2 (germline): SGHRS, YFSETQ. The CDR3 covers 14 residues. Full variable domain (missing parts from reference TRBV5-1 and TRBJ1-2): KAGVTQTPRYLIKTRGQQVTLSCSPISGHRSVSWYQQTPGQGLQFLFEYFSETQRNKGNFPGRFSGRQFSNSRSEMNVSTLELGDSALYLCASSLAGPNYGYTFGSGTRLTVV.

The chain uses TRBV7-2 and TRBJ1-1, with unresolved D. Germline assignment: CDR1 SGHTA and CDR2 FQGNSA. V was pared by 5 bases and J by 2 bases, with 15 bases between. The CDR3 spans 15 residues. This CDR3 is CASSPPPAGNTEAFF. In DNA, the CDR3 is TGTGCCAGCAGCCCTCCCCCGGCGGGAAACACTGAAGCTTTCTTT.

This clone has a single count. The chain employs TRBV19 and TRBJ2-7, with 10 bases lining up with TRBD1. Germline assignment: CDR1 LNHDA and CDR2 SQIVND (reference sequence). The CDR3 is made up of 15 amino acids. The V and J ends lost 4 bases and 4 bases, in that order; junction bases with no gene match: 7. CDR3 region: CASSTSGTGDYEQYF. The CDR3 DNA follows: TGTGCCAGTAGTACATCCGGGACAGGGGATTACGAGCAGTACTTC.

The rearrangement joins TRBV6-2 or TRBV6-3 to TRBJ2-1; 9 bases fit TRBD2. Germline-derived CDR1 and CDR2 are MNHEY and SVGEGT. This CDR3 region has 17 residues. Germline trimming cut 0 bases from V and 3 bases from J; bases unmatched to any gene: 6. The CDR3 region is CASSYSIMREGYNEQFF. CDR3 bases: TGTGCCAGCAGTTACTCGATTATGCGGGAGGGCTACAATGAGCAGTTCTTC.

This rearrangement joins TRBV18 to TRBJ1-1, with 8 nucleotides matching TRBD1. The CDR3 loop spans 15 amino acids. Germline CDR1 reads KGHSH; CDR2 reads LQKENI. Trimming at V came to 6 bases and at J to 6 bases, leaving 12 bases not matched to a gene. CDR3 amino acids: CASSPSSGGRAEAFF. CDR3 nucleotide sequence: TGTGCCAGCTCGCCTTCTTCAGGGGGCCGCGCTGAAGCTTTCTTT.

In its sample, this clone was seen once. The chain has TRBV9 and TRBJ1-1, with TRBD1 as a possible D gene (5 bases). V was cut by 2 bases and J by 2 bases, with 10 bases left in between. This CDR3 is built from 14 residues. The germline CDR1 and CDR2 sequences are SGDLS and YYNGEE. CDR3: CASSVGGANTEAFF. The CDR3 DNA reads as TGTGCCAGCAGCGTGGGGGGAGCCAACACTGAAGCTTTCTTT.

The rearrangement uses TRBV27 and TRBJ1-6, with TRBD1 identical over 12 bases. Trimming cost V 5 bases and J 11 bases; bases outside gene matches: 19. The CDR3 has 19 amino acids. CDR1 is MNHEY and CDR2 is SMNVEV in the germline V gene (reference sequence). The CDR3 protein is CASSPITFPGQGAWAPLHF. The CDR3 nucleotides read TGTGCCAGCAGTCCAATAACATTCCCGGGACAGGGGGCTTGGGCACCCCTCCACTTT.

The V call is TRBV7-8, the J call TRBJ2-3, with 7 positions matching TRBD2. Germline CDR1 and CDR2: SGHVS and FQNEAQ. Trimming cost V 5 bases and J 4 bases; bases outside gene matches: 9. This CDR3 is 15 amino acids long. CDR3 in amino acids: CASSPRGAGSDTQYF. Written as DNA, the CDR3 is TGTGCCAGCAGCCCCCGAGGAGCGGGGTCAGATACGCAGTATTTT.

The chain is built from TRBV14 and TRBJ2-7, with D perhaps matching TRBD2 (5 bases). This CDR3 is 14 amino acids long. CDR1 is SGHDN and CDR2 is FVKESK in the germline V gene. Trimming removed 2 bases from V and 2 bases from J, with 10 bases in between. The CDR3 bases are TGTGCCAGCAGCCAAATCGGGAAGACCTACGAGCAGTACTTC. Translation: CASSQIGKTYEQYF.

The chain carries TRBV4-1 and TRBJ1-5; TRBD1 matches at 10 bases. The CDR3 has 16 amino acids. V shed 3 bases and J 2 bases; nucleotides not matched to a gene: 4. Germline loops: CDR1 MGHRA, CDR2 YSYEKL. CDR3 nucleotides: TGCGCCAGCAGCCACGTGGGACAGGGGCGCAATCAGCCCCAGCATTTT. Amino acid sequence: CASSHVGQGRNQPQHF.

The chain links TRBV14 to TRBJ2-1; D not certain. CDR3 size: 13 residues. Germline CDR1 and CDR2: SGHDN and FVKESK. The germline V and J ends were trimmed by 2 bases and 3 bases, with 5 bases remaining between them. The CDR3 spells CASSQSSYNEQFF. The CDR3 DNA reads TGTGCCAGCAGCCAATCCAGCTACAATGAGCAGTTCTTC.

This sequence joins TRBV12-5 and TRBJ2-1; 14 bases are shared with TRBD2. The CDR3 extends over 20 amino acids. The ends lost 0 bases at V and 5 bases at J; junction bases unmatched: 12. Germline lookup yields CDR1 LGHNT and CDR2 FRNRAP. CDR3 nucleotide sequence: TGTGCTAGTGGTTTGGTCCGACTAGCGGGAGGGCCTTCCAACGACAATGAGCAGTTCTTC. It is translated as CASGLVRLAGGPSNDNEQFF.

V and J are TRBV27 and TRBJ1-5; 8 positions match TRBD1. The CDR3 runs 14 residues. The germline CDR1 and CDR2 sequences are MNHEY and SMNVEV (reference sequence). V shed 7 bases, J shed 5 bases, and the junction held 7 bases outside the gene matches. CDR3 DNA: TGTGCCAGCAAAAGTCAGGGGGCGTATCAGCCCCAGCATTTT. Amino acid sequence: CASKSQGAYQPQHF.

This chain connects TRBV4-1 to TRBJ1-1; possible D gene TRBD1, 5 bases. With 2 bases removed from V and 1 base from J, the gap between germline ends came to 11 bases. Looked up from germline, CDR1 is MGHRA and CDR2 is YSYEKL. This CDR3 region has 15 residues. The DNA for the CDR3 is TGCGCCAGCAGCCAATATGACAGTCCGAACACTGAAGCTTTCTTT. This translates into CASSQYDSPNTEAFF.

The chain has TRBV11-2 and TRBJ1-1; tentatively, D is TRBD1 (6 bases). V was cut by 1 base and J by 0 bases, with 12 bases left in between. The CDR3 consists of 16 residues. Germline V CDR1 and CDR2: SGHAT, FQNNGV. The CDR3 coding sequence is TGTGCCAGCAGCTTAGTGGTTACAGGGCTGAACACTGAAGCTTTCTTT. Its protein is CASSLVVTGLNTEAFF. The variable domain in full, with the rest retrieved from reference TRBV11-2 and TRBJ1-1, is EAGVAQSPRYKIIEKRQSVAFWCNPISGHATLYWYQQILGQGPKLLIQFQNNGVVDDSQLPKDRFSAERLKGVDSTLKIQPAKLEDSAVYLCASSLVVTGLNTEAFFGQGTRLTVV.

The V gene is TRBV2, the J gene TRBJ1-1; D call uncertain. Trimming stripped 4 bases from V and 0 bases from J, with 3 bases between. The length of the CDR3 is 12 residues. Germline lookup yields CDR1 SNHLY and CDR2 FYNNEI. The CDR3, as DNA: TGTGCCAGCAGTGTCTTGAACACTGAAGCTTTCTTT. This translates into CASSVLNTEAFF. The full variable domain, its missing parts supplied by reference TRBV2 and TRBJ1-1, is EPEVTQTPSHQVTQMGQEVILRCVPISNHLYFYWYRQILGQKVEFLVSFYNNEISEKSEIFDDQFSVERPDGSNFTLKIRSTKLEDSAMYFCASSVLNTEAFFGQGTRLTVV.

This clone was counted ten times or more. The chain recombines TRBV6-1 with TRBJ2-3; D perhaps matches TRBD2 (5 bases). V was cut by 2 bases and J by 5 bases, with 17 bases left in between. CDR1 is MNHNS and CDR2 is SASEGT in the germline V gene. The CDR3 runs 16 residues. In nucleotides, the CDR3 is TGTGCCAGCAGTGAAAGGCATGGTGATGGGAGAGATACGCAGTATTTT. Amino acids: CASSERHGDGRDTQYF.

V and J are TRBV10-3 and TRBJ1-3; 9 nucleotides agree with TRBD1. The CDR3 runs 14 residues. V dropped 6 bases and J dropped 2; count of bases not matched to a gene: 2. Germline V gene data show CDR1 as ENHRY and CDR2 as SYGVKD. Here the CDR3 DNA reads TGTGCCATCAGGGGGACAGGGCCTGGAAACACCATATATTTT. Its translation is CAIRGTGPGNTIYF.

The rearrangement links TRBV27 to TRBJ1-3, with TRBD1 matching 8 bases. The V and J ends lost 6 bases and 4 bases, in that order; junction bases with no gene match: 2. Germline-derived CDR1 and CDR2 are MNHEY and SMNVEV (reference sequence). The CDR3 spans 13 residues. CDR3 nucleotides: TGTGCCAGCAGCTGGGACAGGGGAAACACCATATATTTT. This codes for CASSWDRGNTIYF.

The V call is TRBV19, the J call TRBJ2-7, with D possibly being TRBD1 (6 bases). CDR3 size: 15 residues. V lost 5 bases, J lost 6 bases, and 20 bases lay in between. The germline V gene has CDR1 LNHDA and CDR2 SQIVND (reference sequence). Here the CDR3 DNA reads TGTGCCAGTAGTGCTCCGGCCCAGGGGAACGCCGAGCAGTACTTC. As protein: CASSAPAQGNAEQYF.

The V gene is TRBV6-5, the J gene TRBJ2-3, with D unclear. Trimming cost V 8 bases and J 0 bases, with 9 bases left between them. Germline assignment: CDR1 MNHEY and CDR2 SVGAGI. The CDR3 has 13 amino acids. CDR3 sequence reads: CASRRASTDTQYF. In DNA, the CDR3 is TGTGCCAGCCGCAGAGCGAGCACAGATACGCAGTATTTT.

In this sample, this clone turned up once. The V call is TRBV12-1, the J call TRBJ2-4; no check of the table's D call, TRBD1, against the DNA was made. TRBV12-1 is tagged as a pseudogene. The CDR3 is 14 amino acids. The CDR3 is CASSFTGVTDIQYF. The CDR3 DNA is TGTGCCAGCAGTTTCACAGGGGTAACGGACATTCAGTACTTC.

This chain connects TRBV6-4 to TRBJ2-3; D is possibly TRBD2 (5 bases). CDR3 size: 16 residues. The V gene lost 0 bases and the J gene lost 0 bases, with 10 bases spanning the gap. CDR1 is MRHNA, CDR2 SNTAGT, per germline. In DNA, the CDR3 is TGTGCCAGCAGTGACTCCAAGGGCGGGAGCACAGATACGCAGTATTTT. Translated, it gives CASSDSKGGSTDTQYF.

The chain combines TRBV27 with TRBJ2-7; 7 bases are a match to TRBD1. The CDR3 loop spans 11 amino acids. V shed 10 bases, J shed 6 bases, and the junction held 6 bases outside the gene matches. Germline V CDR1 and CDR2: MNHEY, SMNVEV (reference sequence). Here the CDR3 reads CATLTGPEQYF. The DNA for the CDR3 is TGTGCCACATTGACAGGGCCCGAGCAGTACTTC.

This clone has a count of ten or more. This rearrangement joins TRBV27 to TRBJ2-3; the D is unclear. Deletions cut 6 bases from V and 8 bases from J, with 15 bases between. The CDR3 length is 13 residues. In germline, CDR1 is MNHEY, CDR2 SMNVEV (reference sequence). The CDR3 reads CASRRPPGGTQYF. In DNA, the CDR3 is TGTGCCAGCAGACGCCCCCCGGGTGGTACGCAGTATTTT.

The V call is TRBV2, the J call TRBJ2-7, with 10 bases lining up with TRBD1. V lost 6 bases and J lost 3; bases outside the gene matches: 11. Germline loops: CDR1 SNHLY, CDR2 FYNNEI. The CDR3 is made up of 16 amino acids. CDR3 amino acids: CASSTAGTGDNYEQYF. For the CDR3, the DNA is TGTGCCAGCAGCACCGCCGGGACAGGGGACAACTACGAGCAGTACTTC.

The chain carries TRBV19 and TRBJ2-5; D is perhaps TRBD1 (6 bases). The CDR3 runs 13 residues. CDR1 is LNHDA, CDR2 SQIVND, per germline (reference sequence). Deletions cut 3 bases from V and 5 bases from J, with 10 bases between. The CDR3, as DNA: TGTGCCAGTAGTATTACAGGGTGGGAGACCCAGTACTTC. It encodes CASSITGWETQYF.

V is TRBV4-3 and J is TRBJ1-2; 7 bases match TRBD1. The junction had 14 bases not matched to a gene; V was cut back by 5 bases and J by 2 bases. Germline loops: CDR1 LGHNA, CDR2 YSLEER. The CDR3 is made up of 17 amino acids. CDR3: CASSEGGISGGNYGYTF. The DNA for the CDR3 is TGCGCCAGCAGCGAAGGTGGTATCTCAGGGGGAAACTATGGCTACACCTTC.